This entry concerns a single TCR beta chain. This CDR3 contains 11 residues. The V end lost 3 bases, the J end lost 7 bases, and 7 bases lay between the germline ends. These data come from a study of blood T cell repertoires in COVID-19. Overall study: Collection of acute and convalescent COVID-19 samples took place in the United States, Italy and Spain. From T cells, B-cell-depleted T cells, or PBMCs came the material, which was cDNA or gDNA.

Authors' processing steps: Reference gene primers were amplified, and this amplification served to estimate nucleated cell counts. Some clones are missing from TCRdb's copy, which holds only in-frame ones; the method was immunoSEQ multiplex PCR. That table is the source of V, J and clone size, and D and trimming were worked out from the DNA. The table shows 70,000 or so clones, with more than 75% occurring only once. The sequenced sample consisted of peripheral blood. This chain links TRBV12-3 or TRBV12-4 with TRBJ2-7, with a possible D match to TRBD2 (6 bases). This receptor was obtained from a human donor in a cohort sampled during active COVID-19. DNA of the CDR3: TGTGCCAGCAGTTTTCGGGGGGAGCAGTACTTC. Translated, it gives CASSFRGEQYF.